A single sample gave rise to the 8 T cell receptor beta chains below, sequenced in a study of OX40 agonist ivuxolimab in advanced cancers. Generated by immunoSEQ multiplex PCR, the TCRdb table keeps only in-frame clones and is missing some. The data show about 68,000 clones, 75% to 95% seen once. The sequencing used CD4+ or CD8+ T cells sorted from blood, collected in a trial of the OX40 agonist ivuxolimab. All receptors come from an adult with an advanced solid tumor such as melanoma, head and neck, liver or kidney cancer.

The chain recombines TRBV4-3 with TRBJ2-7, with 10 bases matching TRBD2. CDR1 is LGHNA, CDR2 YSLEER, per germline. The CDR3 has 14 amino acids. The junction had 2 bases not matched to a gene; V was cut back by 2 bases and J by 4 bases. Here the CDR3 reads CASSQFSGRYEQYF. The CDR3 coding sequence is TGCGCCAGCAGCCAATTTAGCGGGAGGTACGAGCAGTACTTC.

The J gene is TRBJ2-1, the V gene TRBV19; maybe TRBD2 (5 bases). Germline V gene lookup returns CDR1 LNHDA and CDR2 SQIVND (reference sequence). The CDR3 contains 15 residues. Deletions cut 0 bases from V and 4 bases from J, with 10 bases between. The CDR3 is CASSIDGSVYNEQFF. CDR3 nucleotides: TGTGCCAGTAGTATAGATGGGAGCGTTTACAATGAGCAGTTCTTC.

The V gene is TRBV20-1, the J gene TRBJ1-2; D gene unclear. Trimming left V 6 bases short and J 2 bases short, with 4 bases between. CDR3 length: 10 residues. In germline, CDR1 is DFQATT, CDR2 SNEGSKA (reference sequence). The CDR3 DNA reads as TGCAGTGCCCCAAACTATGGCTACACCTTC. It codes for CSAPNYGYTF.

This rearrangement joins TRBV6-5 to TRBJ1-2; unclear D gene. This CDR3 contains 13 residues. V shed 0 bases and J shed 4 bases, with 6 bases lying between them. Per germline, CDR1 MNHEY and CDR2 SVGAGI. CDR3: CASSYSSVYGYTF. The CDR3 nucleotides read TGTGCCAGCAGTTACTCGTCGGTCTATGGCTACACCTTC.

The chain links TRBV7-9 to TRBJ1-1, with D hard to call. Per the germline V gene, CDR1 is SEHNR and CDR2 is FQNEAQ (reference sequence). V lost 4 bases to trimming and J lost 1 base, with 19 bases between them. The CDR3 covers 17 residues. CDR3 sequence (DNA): TGTGCCAGCAGCTATGGGGTACCCGGGCAGAGGAACACTGAAGCTTTCTTT. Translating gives CASSYGVPGQRNTEAFF. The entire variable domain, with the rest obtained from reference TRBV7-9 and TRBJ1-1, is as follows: DTGVSQNPRHKITKRGQNVTFRCDPISEHNRLYWYRQTLGQGPEFLTYFQNEAQLEKSRLLSDRFSAERPKGSFSTLEIQRTEQGDSAMYLCASSYGVPGQRNTEAFFGQGTRLTVV.

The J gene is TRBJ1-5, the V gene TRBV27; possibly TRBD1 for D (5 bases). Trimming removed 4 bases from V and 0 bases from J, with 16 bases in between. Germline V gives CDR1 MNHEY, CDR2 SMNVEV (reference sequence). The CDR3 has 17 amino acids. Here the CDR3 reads CASSWAGGSYSNQPQHF. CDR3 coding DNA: TGTGCCAGCAGTTGGGCCGGGGGGTCGTATAGCAATCAGCCCCAGCATTTT.

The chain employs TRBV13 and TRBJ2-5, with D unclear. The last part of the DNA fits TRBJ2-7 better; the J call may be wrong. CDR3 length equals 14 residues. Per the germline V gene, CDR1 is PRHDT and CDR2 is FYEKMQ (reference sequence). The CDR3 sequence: CASSPRLRPYEQYF. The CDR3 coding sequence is TGTGCCAGCAGCCCCCGCCTCAGGCCCTACGAGCAGTACTTC.

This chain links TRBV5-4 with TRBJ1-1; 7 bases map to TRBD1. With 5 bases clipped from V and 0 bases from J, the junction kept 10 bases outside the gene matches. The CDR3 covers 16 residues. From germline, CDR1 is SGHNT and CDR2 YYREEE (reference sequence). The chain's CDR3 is CASSPPGTDMNTEAFF. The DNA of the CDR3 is TGTGCCAGCAGTCCCCCGGGGACAGATATGAACACTGAAGCTTTCTTT.